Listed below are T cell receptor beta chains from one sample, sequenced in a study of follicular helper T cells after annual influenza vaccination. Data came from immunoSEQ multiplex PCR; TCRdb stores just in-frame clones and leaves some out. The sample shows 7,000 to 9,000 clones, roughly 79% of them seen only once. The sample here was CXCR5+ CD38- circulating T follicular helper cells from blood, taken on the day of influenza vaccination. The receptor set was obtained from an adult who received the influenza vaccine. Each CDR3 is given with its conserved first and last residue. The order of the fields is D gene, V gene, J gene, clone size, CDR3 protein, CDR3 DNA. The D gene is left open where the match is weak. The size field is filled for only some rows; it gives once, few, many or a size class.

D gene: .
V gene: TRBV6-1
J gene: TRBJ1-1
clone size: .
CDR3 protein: CASRAGQLNTEAFF
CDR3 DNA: TGTGCCAGCAGGGCGGGACAACTGAACACTGAAGCTTTCTTT

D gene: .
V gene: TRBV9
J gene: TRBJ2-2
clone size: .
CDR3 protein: CASSVDRGFGTGELFF
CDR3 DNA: TGTGCCAGCAGCGTAGATAGGGGTTTCGGCACCGGGGAGCTGTTTTTT

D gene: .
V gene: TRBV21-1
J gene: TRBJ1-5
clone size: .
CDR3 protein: CASIEYRGRSNQPQHF
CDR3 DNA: TGTGCCAGCATCGAATACAGGGGGCGTAGCAATCAGCCCCAGCATTTT

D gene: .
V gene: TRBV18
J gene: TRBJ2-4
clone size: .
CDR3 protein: CASSPGRTLAKNIQYF
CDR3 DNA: TGTGCCAGCTCCCCGGGCCGGACTCTAGCCAAAAACATTCAGTACTTC

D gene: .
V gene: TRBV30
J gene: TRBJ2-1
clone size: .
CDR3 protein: CAWSGGAPYNEQFF
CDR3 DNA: TGTGCCTGGAGTGGAGGTGCCCCCTACAATGAGCAGTTCTTC

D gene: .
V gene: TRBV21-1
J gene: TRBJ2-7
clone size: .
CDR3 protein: CASSKRRQIYEQYF
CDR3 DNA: TGTGCCAGCAGCAAAAGGAGACAGATCTACGAGCAGTACTTC

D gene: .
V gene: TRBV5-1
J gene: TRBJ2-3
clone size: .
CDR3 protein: CASSLGTPGTDTQYF
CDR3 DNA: TGCGCCAGCAGCTTGGGCACTCCGGGCACAGATACGCAGTATTTT

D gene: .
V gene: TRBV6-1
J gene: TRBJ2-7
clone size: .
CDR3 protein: CASSSPGRQAYEQYF
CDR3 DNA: TGTGCCAGCAGTTCCCCGGGCCGTCAAGCCTACGAGCAGTACTTC

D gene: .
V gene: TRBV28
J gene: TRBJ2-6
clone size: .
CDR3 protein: CASRPPRGDGRRSSGANVLTF
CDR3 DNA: TGTGCCAGCAGACCCCCCCGAGGCGACGGCAGACGGAGCTCTGGGGCCAACGTCCTGACTTTC

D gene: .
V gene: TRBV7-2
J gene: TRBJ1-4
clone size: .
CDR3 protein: CASSLSTDINEKLFF
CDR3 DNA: TGTGCCAGCAGCTTAAGTACAGATATTAATGAAAAACTGTTTTTT

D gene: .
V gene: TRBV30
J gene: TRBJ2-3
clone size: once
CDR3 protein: CACKKSTDTQYF
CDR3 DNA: TGTGCCTGCAAAAAGAGCACAGATACGCAGTATTTT

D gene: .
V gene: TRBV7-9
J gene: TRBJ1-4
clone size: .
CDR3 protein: CASSLESATNEKLFF
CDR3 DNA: TGTGCCAGCAGCTTAGAGAGTGCAACTAATGAAAAACTGTTTTTT

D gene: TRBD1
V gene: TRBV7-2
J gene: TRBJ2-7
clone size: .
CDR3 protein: CASSQDRQDYEQYF
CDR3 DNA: TGTGCCAGCAGCCAGGACAGGCAGGACTACGAGCAGTACTTC

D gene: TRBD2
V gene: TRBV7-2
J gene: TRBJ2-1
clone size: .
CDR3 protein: CASSLASTSGGANNEQFF
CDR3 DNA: TGTGCCAGCAGCTTAGCGTCAACTAGCGGGGGGGCGAATAATGAGCAGTTCTTC

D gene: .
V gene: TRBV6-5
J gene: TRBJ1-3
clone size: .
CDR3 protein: CASSYSRQSGNTIYF
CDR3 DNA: TGTGCCAGCAGTTACTCTCGACAGTCTGGAAACACCATATATTTT

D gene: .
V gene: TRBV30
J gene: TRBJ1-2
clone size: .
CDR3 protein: CAWSVRGPGVYGYTF
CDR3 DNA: TGTGCCTGGAGTGTGCGGGGCCCGGGAGTCTATGGCTACACCTTC

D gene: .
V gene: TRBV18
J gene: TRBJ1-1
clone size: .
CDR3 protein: CASSPRQRSNTEAFF
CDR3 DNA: TGTGCCAGCTCACCACGGCAAAGATCAAACACTGAAGCTTTCTTT

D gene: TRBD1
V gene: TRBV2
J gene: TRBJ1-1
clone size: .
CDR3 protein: CASSGVGTGGTEAFF
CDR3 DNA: TGTGCCAGCAGTGGGGTTGGGACAGGGGGCACTGAAGCTTTCTTT

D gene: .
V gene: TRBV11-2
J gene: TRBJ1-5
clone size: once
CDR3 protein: CASSLGGAQPQHF
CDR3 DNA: TGTGCCAGCAGCTTAGGAGGGGCGCAGCCCCAGCATTTT

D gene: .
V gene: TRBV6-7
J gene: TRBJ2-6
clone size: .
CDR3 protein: CASSPTWSTGANVLTF
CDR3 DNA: TGTGCCAGCAGTCCAACTTGGTCAACTGGGGCCAACGTCCTGACTTTC

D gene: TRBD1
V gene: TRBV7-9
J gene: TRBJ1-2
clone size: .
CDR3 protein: CASSSGQGAGGYTF
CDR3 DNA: TGTGCCAGCAGCTCCGGACAGGGGGCGGGTGGCTACACCTTC

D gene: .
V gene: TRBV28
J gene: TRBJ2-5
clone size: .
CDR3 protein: CASSRAPSDGGETQYF
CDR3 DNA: TGTGCCAGCAGTCGGGCCCCCTCGGACGGCGGAGAGACCCAGTACTTC

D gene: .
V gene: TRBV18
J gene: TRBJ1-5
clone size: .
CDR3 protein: CASSPVRDQPQHF
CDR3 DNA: TGTGCCAGCTCACCTGTTAGGGACCAGCCCCAGCATTTT

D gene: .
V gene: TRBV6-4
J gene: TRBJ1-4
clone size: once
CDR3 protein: CASSVPSGLCPDEKLFF
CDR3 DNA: TGTGCCAGCAGTGTCCCGAGCGGACTGTGTCCGGATGAAAAACTGTTTTTT

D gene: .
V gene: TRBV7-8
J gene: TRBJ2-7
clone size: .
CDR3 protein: CASSLVVGATYEQYF
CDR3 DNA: TGTGCCAGCAGCTTAGTCGTCGGGGCGACCTACGAGCAGTACTTC

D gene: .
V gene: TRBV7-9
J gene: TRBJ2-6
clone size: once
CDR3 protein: CASSYSVLTSGGANVLTF
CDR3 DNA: TGTGCCAGCAGCTATAGCGTTTTGACCTCCGGGGGGGCCAACGTCCTGACTTTC

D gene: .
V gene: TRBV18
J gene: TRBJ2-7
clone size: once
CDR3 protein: CASSPPSGTGNEQYF
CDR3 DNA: TGTGCCAGCTCACCACCGTCGGGGACGGGAAACGAGCAGTACTTC

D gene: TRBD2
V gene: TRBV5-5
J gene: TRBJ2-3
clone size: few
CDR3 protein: CASSRGEVSTDTQYF
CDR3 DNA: TGTGCCAGCAGCCGGGGGGAAGTTAGCACAGATACGCAGTATTTT

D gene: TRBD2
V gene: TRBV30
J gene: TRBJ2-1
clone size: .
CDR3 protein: CAWKVAGSSEQFF
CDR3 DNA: TGTGCCTGGAAGGTAGCGGGGTCTAGTGAGCAGTTCTTC

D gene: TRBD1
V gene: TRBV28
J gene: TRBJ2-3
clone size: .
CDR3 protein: CASRLPGTGGIYTQYF
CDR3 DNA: TGTGCCAGCAGACTCCCCGGGACAGGGGGCATCTATACGCAGTATTTT

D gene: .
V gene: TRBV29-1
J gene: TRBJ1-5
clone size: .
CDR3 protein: CSVHNQRPQHF
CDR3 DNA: TGCAGCGTTCACAATCAGCGACCCCAGCATTTT

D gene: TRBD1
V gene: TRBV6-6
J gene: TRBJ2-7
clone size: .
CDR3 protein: CASTQPGQGRYEQYF
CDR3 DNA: TGTGCCAGCACCCAACCGGGACAGGGTCGCTACGAGCAGTACTTC

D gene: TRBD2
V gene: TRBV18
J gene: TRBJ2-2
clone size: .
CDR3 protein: CASSPVLAGENTGELFF
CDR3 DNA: TGTGCCAGCTCACCAGTACTAGCGGGTGAGAACACCGGGGAGCTGTTTTTT

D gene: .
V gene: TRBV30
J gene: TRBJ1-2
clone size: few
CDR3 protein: CAWSVTGGGYTF
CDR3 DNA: TGTGCCTGGAGCGTAACGGGCGGTGGCTACACCTTC

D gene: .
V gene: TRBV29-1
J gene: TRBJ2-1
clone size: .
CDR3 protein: CSVEDGDAEQFF
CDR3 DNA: TGCAGCGTTGAAGATGGGGACGCAGAGCAGTTCTTC

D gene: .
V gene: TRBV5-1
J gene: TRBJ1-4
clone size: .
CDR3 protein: CASRRGSANEKLFF
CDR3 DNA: TGCGCCAGCAGAAGGGGATCTGCGAATGAAAAACTGTTTTTT

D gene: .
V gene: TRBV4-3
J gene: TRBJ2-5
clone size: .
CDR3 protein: CASSQRVGGGGKETQYF
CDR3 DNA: TGCGCCAGCAGCCAAAGGGTTGGGGGAGGAGGGAAAGAGACCCAGTACTTC

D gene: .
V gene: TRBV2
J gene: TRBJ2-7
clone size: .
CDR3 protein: CASSALGYEQYF
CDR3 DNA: TGTGCCAGCAGTGCTTTAGGGTACGAGCAGTACTTC

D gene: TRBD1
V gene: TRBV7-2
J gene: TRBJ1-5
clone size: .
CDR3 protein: CASSPGGTGFNQPQHF
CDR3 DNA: TGTGCCAGCAGCCCCGGTGGGACAGGGTTCAATCAGCCCCAGCATTTT

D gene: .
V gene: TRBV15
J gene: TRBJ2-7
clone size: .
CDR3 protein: CATSREGEVNEQYF
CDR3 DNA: TGTGCCACCAGCAGGGAAGGGGAGGTAAACGAGCAGTACTTC

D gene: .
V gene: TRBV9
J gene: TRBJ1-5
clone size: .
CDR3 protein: CASSVEDTPGPQHF
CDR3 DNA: TGTGCCAGCAGCGTAGAGGACACTCCAGGGCCCCAGCATTTT

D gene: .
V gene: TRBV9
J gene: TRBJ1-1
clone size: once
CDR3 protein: CASSVGRLNTEAFF
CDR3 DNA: TGTGCCAGCAGCGTAGGCCGGCTGAACACTGAAGCTTTCTTT

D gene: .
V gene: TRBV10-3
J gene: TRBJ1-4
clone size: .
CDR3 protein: CAISHAGGEKLFF
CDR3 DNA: TGTGCCATCAGTCACGCGGGGGGTGAAAAACTGTTTTTT

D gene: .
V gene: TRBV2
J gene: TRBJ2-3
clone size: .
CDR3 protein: CASSGEGPDTQYF
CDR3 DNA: TGTGCCAGCAGTGGTGAGGGCCCAGATACGCAGTATTTT

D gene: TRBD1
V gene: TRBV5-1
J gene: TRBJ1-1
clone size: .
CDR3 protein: CASSLAGGNTEAFF
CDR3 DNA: TGCGCCAGCAGCTTAGCAGGGGGAAACACTGAAGCTTTCTTT

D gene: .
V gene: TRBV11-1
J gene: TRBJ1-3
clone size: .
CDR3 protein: CASSLRGPGGAGNTIYF
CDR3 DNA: TGTGCCAGCAGCTTACGCGGACCGGGAGGCGCAGGAAACACCATATATTTT

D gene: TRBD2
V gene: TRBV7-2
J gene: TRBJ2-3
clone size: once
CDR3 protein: CASSPNFRSGEGTQYF
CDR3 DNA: TGTGCCAGCAGCCCAAATTTTCGTAGCGGGGAGGGAACGCAGTATTTT

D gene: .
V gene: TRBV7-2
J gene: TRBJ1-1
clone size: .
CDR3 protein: CASSLDTGIAFF
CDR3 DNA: TGTGCCAGCAGCTTAGATACGGGAATAGCTTTCTTT

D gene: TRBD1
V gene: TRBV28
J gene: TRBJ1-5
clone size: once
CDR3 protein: CASSPGGPGQPQHF
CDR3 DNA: TGTGCCAGCAGTCCAGGGGGCCCAGGGCAGCCCCAGCATTTT

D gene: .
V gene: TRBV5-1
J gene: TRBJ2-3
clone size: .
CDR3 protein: CASSLGPLSVDTQYF
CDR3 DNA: TGCGCCAGCAGCTTGGGGCCCCTTTCCGTGGATACGCAGTATTTT

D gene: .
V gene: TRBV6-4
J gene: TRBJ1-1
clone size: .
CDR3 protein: CASSESRGTEAFF
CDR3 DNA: TGTGCCAGCAGTGAGTCCCGGGGCACTGAAGCTTTCTTT

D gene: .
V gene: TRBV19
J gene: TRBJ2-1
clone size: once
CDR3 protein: CASSIGQNNEQFF
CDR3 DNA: TGTGCCAGTAGTATAGGACAGAACAATGAGCAGTTCTTC

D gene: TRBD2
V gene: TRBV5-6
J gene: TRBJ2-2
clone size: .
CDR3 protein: CASSGAGANTGELFF
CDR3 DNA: TGTGCCAGCAGCGGGGCGGGAGCGAACACCGGGGAGCTGTTTTTT

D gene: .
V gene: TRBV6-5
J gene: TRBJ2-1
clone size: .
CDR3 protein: CASSNYGPRGEQFF
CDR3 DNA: TGTGCCAGCAGTAACTACGGGCCCAGGGGTGAGCAGTTCTTC

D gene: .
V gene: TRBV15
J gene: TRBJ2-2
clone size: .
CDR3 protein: CATSREKRVTGELFF
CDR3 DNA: TGTGCCACCAGCAGAGAAAAAAGGGTGACCGGGGAGCTGTTTTTT

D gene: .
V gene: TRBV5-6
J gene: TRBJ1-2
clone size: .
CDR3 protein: CASSLARRSHF
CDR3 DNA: TGTGCCAGCAGCTTGGCCAGGAGAAGCCACTTC